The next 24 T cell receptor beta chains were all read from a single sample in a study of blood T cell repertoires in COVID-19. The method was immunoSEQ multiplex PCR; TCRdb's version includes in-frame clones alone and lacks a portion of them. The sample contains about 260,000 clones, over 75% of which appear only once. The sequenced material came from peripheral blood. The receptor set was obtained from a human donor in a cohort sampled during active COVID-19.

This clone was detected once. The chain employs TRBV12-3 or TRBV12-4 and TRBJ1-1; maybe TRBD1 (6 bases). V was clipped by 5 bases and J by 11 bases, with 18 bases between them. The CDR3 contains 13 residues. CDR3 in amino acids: CASSPTGAGDAFF. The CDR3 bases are TGTGCCAGCAGTCCAACCGGAGCAGGGGATGCTTTCTTT.

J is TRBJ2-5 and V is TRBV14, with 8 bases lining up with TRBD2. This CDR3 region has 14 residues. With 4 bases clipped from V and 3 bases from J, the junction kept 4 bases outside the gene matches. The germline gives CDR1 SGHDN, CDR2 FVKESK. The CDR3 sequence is CASSPLSGEETQYF. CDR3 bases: TGTGCCAGCAGCCCCCTTAGCGGGGAAGAGACCCAGTACTTC.

CDR3 DNA sequence: TGTGCCAGCAGCCAAGTGGGCCGGGAAGTCTGGAACACCATATATTTT. This encodes CASSQVGREVWNTIYF. The J gene is TRBJ1-3, the V gene TRBV14; no definite D call. Germline V gene sequence: CDR1 SGHDN, CDR2 FVKESK. The CDR3 consists of 16 residues. Trimming removed 1 base from V and 7 bases from J, with 17 bases in between.

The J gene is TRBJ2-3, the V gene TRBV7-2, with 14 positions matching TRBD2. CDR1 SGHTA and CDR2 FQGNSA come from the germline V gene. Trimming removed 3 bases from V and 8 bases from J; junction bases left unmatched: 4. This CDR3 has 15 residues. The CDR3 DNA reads TGTGCCAGCAGCTTGGGGACTAGCGGGAGAGGTACGCAGTATTTT. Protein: CASSLGTSGRGTQYF.

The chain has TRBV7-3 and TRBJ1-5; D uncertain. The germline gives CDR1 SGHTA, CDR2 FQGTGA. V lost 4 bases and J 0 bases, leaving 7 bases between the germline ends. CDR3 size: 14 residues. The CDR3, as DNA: TGTGCCAGCAGCTCAAAAAATAGCAATCAGCCCCAGCATTTT. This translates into CASSSKNSNQPQHF.

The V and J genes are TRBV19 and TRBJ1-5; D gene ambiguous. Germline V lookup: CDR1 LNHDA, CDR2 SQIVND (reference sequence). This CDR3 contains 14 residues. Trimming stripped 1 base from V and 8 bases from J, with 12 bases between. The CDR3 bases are TGTGCCAGTAGTATAGGATCCGGAGGGAAGCCCCAGCATTTT. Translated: CASSIGSGGKPQHF. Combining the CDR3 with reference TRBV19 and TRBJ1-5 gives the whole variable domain DGGITQSPKYLFRKEGQNVTLSCEQNLNHDAMYWYRQDPGQGLRLIYYSQIVNDFQKGDIAEGYSVSREKKESFPLTVTSAQKNPTAFYLCASSIGSGGKPQHFGDGTRLSIL.

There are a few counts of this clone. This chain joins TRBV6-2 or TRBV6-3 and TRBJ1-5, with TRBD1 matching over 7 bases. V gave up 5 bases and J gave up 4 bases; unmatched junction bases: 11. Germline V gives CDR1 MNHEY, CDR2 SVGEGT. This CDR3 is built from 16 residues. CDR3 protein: CASSPSGTVPNQPQHF. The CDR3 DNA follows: TGTGCCAGCAGTCCCTCTGGGACAGTTCCTAATCAGCCCCAGCATTTT.

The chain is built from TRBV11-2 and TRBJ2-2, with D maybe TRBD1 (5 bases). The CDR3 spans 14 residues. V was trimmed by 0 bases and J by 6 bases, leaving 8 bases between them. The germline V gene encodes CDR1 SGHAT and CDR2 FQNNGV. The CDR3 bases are TGTGCCAGCAGCTTAGATCAGGGTTCCGGGGAGCTGTTTTTT. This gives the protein CASSLDQGSGELFF.

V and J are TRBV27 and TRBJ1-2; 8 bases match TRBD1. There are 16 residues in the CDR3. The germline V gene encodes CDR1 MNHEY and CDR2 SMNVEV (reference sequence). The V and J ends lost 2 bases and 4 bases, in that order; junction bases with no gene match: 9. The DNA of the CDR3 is TGTGCCAGCAGTTTAAACCCAGGGGGCGACACCTATGGCTACACCTTC. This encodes CASSLNPGGDTYGYTF.

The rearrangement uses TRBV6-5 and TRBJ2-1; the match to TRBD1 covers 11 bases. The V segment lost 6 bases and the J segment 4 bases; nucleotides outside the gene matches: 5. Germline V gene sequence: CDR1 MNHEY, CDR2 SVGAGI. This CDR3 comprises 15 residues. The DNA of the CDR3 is TGTGCCAGCAGCCCCGGACAGGGGGCTTACAATGAGCAGTTCTTC. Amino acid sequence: CASSPGQGAYNEQFF.

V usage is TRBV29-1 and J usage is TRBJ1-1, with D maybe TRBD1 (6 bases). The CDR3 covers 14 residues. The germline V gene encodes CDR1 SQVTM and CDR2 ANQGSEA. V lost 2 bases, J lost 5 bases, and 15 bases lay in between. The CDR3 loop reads CSVELIPQGTEAFF. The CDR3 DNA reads TGCAGCGTTGAACTAATCCCTCAGGGGACTGAAGCTTTCTTT.

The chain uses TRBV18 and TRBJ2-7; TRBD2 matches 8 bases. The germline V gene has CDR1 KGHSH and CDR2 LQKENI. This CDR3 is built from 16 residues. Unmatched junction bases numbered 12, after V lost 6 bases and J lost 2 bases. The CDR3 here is CASSRGVAGRAYEQYF. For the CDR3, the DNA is TGTGCCAGCTCCCGAGGGGTAGCGGGAAGGGCCTACGAGCAGTACTTC.

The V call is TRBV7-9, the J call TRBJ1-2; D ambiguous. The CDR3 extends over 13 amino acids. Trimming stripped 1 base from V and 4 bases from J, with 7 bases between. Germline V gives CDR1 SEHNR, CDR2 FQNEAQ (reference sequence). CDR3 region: CASSLGPGYGYTF. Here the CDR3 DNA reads TGTGCCAGCAGCTTAGGTCCAGGCTATGGCTACACCTTC.

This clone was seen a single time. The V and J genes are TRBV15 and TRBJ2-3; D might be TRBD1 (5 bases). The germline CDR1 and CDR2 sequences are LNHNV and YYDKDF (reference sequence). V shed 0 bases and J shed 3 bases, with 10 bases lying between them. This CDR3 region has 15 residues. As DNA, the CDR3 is TGTGCCACCAGCAGAGAGCACAGGTCAACAGATACGCAGTATTTT. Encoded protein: CATSREHRSTDTQYF.

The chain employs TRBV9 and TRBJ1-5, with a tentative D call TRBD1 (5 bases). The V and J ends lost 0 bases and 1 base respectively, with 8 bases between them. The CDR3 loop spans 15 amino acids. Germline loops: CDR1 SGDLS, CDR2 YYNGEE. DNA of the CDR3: TGTGCCAGCAGCGTAGGCAGGGCAAGCAATCAGCCCCAGCATTTT. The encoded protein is CASSVGRASNQPQHF. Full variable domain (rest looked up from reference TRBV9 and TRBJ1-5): DSGVTQTPKHLITATGQRVTLRCSPRSGDLSVYWYQQSLDQGLQFLIQYYNGEERAKGNILERFSAQQFPDLHSELNLSSLELGDSALYFCASSVGRASNQPQHFGDGTRLSIL.

The CDR3 DNA reads TGTGCCAGCAGATCTGACAGGGCGGGCACGCAGTATTTT. It codes for CASRSDRAGTQYF. The V gene is TRBV7-9, the J gene TRBJ2-3; 7 positions match TRBD1. This CDR3 has 13 amino acids. Germline values: CDR1 SEHNR, CDR2 FQNEAQ (reference sequence). Unmatched junction bases numbered 9, after V lost 6 bases and J lost 9 bases.

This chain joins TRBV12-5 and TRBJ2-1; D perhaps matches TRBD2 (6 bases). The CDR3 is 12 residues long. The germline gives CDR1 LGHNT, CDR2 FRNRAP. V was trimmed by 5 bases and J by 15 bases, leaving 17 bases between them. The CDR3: CASGLGAGRRFF. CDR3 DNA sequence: TGTGCTAGTGGTCTAGGGGCGGGAAGGCGGTTCTTC.

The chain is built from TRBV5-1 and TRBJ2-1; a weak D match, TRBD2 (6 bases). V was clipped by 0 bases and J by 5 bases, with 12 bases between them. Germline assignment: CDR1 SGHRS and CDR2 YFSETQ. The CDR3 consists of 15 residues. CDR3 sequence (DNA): TGCGCCAGCAGCTTGGGTGGTGGAGGGAACAATGAGCAGTTCTTC. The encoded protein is CASSLGGGGNNEQFF. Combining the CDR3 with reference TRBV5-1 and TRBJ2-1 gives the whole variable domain KAGVTQTPRYLIKTRGQQVTLSCSPISGHRSVSWYQQTPGQGLQFLFEYFSETQRNKGNFPGRFSGRQFSNSRSEMNVSTLELGDSALYLCASSLGGGGNNEQFFGPGTRLTVL.

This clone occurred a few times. CDR3 nucleotide sequence: TGTGCCAGCAGTCTGGACAGGGTTCATGGCTACACCTTC. As protein: CASSLDRVHGYTF. This chain connects TRBV6-5 to TRBJ1-2; TRBD1 matches 8 bases. The CDR3 runs to 13 residues. Per germline, CDR1 MNHEY and CDR2 SVGAGI. V shed 5 bases, J shed 6 bases, and the junction held 5 bases outside the gene matches.

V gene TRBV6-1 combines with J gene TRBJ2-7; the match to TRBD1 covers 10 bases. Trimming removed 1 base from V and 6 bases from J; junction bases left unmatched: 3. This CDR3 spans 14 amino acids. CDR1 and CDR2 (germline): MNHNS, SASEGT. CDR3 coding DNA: TGTGCCAGCAGTGAAGTTGGGACAGGGGCCGAGCAGTACTTC. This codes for CASSEVGTGAEQYF.

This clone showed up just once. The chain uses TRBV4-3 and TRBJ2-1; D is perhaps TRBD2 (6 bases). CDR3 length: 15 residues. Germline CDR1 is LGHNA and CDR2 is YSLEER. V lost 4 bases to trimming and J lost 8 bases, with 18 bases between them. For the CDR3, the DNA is TGCGCCAGCAGCCTTCGGACTACCCTCAAGGATGAGCAGTTCTTC. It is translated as CASSLRTTLKDEQFF.

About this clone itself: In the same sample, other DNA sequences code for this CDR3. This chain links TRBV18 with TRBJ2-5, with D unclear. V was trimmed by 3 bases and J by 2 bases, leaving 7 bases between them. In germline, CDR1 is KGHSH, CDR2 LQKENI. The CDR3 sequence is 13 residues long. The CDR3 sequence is CASSPRLQETQYF. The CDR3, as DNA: TGTGCCAGCTCACCCCGCCTACAAGAGACCCAGTACTTC.

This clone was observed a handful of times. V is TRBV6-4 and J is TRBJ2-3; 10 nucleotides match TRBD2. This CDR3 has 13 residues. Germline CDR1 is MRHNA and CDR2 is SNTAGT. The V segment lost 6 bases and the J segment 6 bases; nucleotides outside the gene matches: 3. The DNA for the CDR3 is TGTGCCAGCAGCGGGACTAGCGAGGATACGCAGTATTTT. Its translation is CASSGTSEDTQYF.

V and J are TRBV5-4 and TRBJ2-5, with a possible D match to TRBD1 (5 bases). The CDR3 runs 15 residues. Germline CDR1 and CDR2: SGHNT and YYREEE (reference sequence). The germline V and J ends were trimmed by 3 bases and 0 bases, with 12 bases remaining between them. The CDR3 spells CASSWAGQYQETQYF. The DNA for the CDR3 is TGTGCCAGCAGCTGGGCAGGGCAGTACCAAGAGACCCAGTACTTC.